Sequencing of this T cell receptor beta chain was carried out in a study of vaccination and CD4 T cells after COVID-19. Treatment given: approximately 10-day PBMC culture with coronavirus spike peptide pools or control peptides (ViraFEST assay). The Oncomine TCR Beta short-read assay was applied to DNA of cultured CD4+ T cells. TCRdb re-called the PCR reads through MiXCR, storing one row per CDR3 protein. The sample has under 20,000 distinct CDR3 sequences; approximately 50% are singletons. This clonotype has only a few counts. Its antigen remains unidentified. The germline gives CDR1 LNHDA, CDR2 SQIVND (reference sequence). V was cut by 3 bases and J by 2 bases, with 10 bases left in between. This CDR3 has 14 amino acids.

This receptor was identified in a human donor who had recovered from COVID-19. The material sequenced was CD4+ T cells from blood, cultured in vitro, taken before SARS-CoV-2 vaccination. V usage is TRBV19 and J usage is TRBJ1-2; D possibly corresponds to TRBD1 (5 bases). The CDR3 bases are TGTGCCAGTAGTATCCCGGGACGGAACTATGGCTACACCTTC. It codes for CASSIPGRNYGYTF.